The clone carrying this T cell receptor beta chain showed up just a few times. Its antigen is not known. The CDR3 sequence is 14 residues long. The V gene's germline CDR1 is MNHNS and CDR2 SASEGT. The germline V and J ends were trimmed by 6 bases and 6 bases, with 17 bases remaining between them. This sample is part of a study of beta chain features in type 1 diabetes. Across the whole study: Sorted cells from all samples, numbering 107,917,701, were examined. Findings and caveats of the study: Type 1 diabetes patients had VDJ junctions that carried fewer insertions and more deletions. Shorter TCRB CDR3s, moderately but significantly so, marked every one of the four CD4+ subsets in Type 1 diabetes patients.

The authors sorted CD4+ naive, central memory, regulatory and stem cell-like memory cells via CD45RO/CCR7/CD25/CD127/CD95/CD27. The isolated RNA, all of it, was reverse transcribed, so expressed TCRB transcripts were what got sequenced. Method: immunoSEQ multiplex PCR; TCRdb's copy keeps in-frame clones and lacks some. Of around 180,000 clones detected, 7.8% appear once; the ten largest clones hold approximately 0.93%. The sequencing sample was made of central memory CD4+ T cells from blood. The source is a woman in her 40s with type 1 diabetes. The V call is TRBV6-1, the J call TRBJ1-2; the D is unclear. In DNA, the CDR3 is TGTGCCAGCAGCCCGACTGCAACTAGGGATGGCTACACCTTC. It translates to CASSPTATRDGYTF.